Listed here are 10 T cell receptor beta chains from one sample, sequenced in a study of cytomegalovirus exposure and HLA in healthy donors. The PCR made use of 60 Vbeta and 13 Jbeta primers. Clones were sequenced by immunoSEQ multiplex PCR, and TCRdb holds only the in-frame ones, with some missing. The sample consists of about 160,000 clones, about 65% of them appearing once. Sequenced sample: PBMCs. All receptors come from a man aged 40-55 years in good health and CMV-seropositive.

The chain couples TRBV6-5 to TRBJ2-2, with TRBD1 matching over 10 bases. Trimming removed 2 bases from V and 1 base from J; junction bases left unmatched: 1. The CDR3 has 16 residues. CDR1 MNHEY and CDR2 SVGAGI come from the germline V gene. The CDR3 loop reads CASSYRTGGNTGELFF. The CDR3 DNA reads as TGTGCCAGCAGTTACAGGACAGGGGGGAACACCGGGGAGCTGTTTTTT.

This chain connects TRBV7-8 to TRBJ2-5; 7 bases align to TRBD1. Looked up from germline, CDR1 is SGHVS and CDR2 is FQNEAQ. The CDR3 is 16 amino acids. V lost 5 bases and J lost 1; bases outside the gene matches: 10. CDR3 residues: CASSLRTGKGQETQYF. CDR3 in DNA: TGTGCCAGCAGCCTCAGGACAGGAAAAGGCCAAGAGACCCAGTACTTC.

The gene calls are TRBV5-6 and TRBJ2-5; 10 nucleotides line up with TRBD1. The V segment lost 2 bases and the J segment 7 bases; nucleotides outside the gene matches: 14. CDR3 length equals 17 residues. Germline V gives CDR1 SGHDT, CDR2 YYEEEE. CDR3 sequence reads: CASSFLRQGAQSVTQYF. Here the CDR3 DNA reads TGTGCCAGCAGCTTTTTGAGACAGGGGGCGCAAAGTGTGACCCAGTACTTC.

This clone was recorded once. The CDR3 here is CASSFGAGQETQYF. The DNA of the CDR3 is TGTGCCAGCAGTTTTGGCGCAGGGCAAGAGACCCAGTACTTC. The chain carries TRBV27 and TRBJ2-5; TRBD1 is a possible D gene (5 bases). V was shortened by 3 bases and J by 2 bases, with 10 bases between the two germline ends. CDR3 length equals 14 residues. Germline loops: CDR1 MNHEY, CDR2 SMNVEV (reference sequence).

Written as DNA, the CDR3 is TGTGCCAGCAGCTTGACAGGAAACACTGAAGCTTTCTTT. This codes for CASSLTGNTEAFF. V is TRBV7-3 and J is TRBJ1-1, with D possibly matching TRBD1 (6 bases). There are 13 residues in the CDR3. V dropped 3 bases and J dropped 2 bases, with 7 bases sitting between them. The germline V gene has CDR1 SGHTA and CDR2 FQGTGA.

The gene calls are TRBV10-3 and TRBJ2-7; 16 bases agree with TRBD2. Germline CDR1 is ENHRY and CDR2 is SYGVKD. The CDR3 loop spans 15 amino acids. The CDR3 DNA follows: TGTCGCAAGGGACTAGCGGGGGGGCTGGCCTCCGAGCAGTACTTC. It is translated as CRKGLAGGLASEQYF.

The chain couples TRBV29-1 to TRBJ2-2; tentative D call: TRBD1 (6 bases). Germline V gives CDR1 SQVTM, CDR2 ANQGSEA. The CDR3 spans 12 residues. Between the trimmed V and J ends, which lost 7 bases and 8 bases, there was a span of 14 bases. CDR3 residues: CSAGQFGGELFF. DNA of the CDR3: TGCAGCGCCGGACAGTTTGGAGGGGAGCTGTTTTTT.

The chain is built from TRBV7-2 and TRBJ2-2; 7 nucleotides line up with TRBD1. Germline V gives CDR1 SGHTA, CDR2 FQGNSA. After removal of 1 base from V and 4 bases from J, the junction contained 3 bases not matched to a gene. There are 15 residues in the CDR3. The CDR3 loop is CASSLGTGVTGELFF. As DNA, the CDR3 is TGTGCCAGCAGCTTAGGGACAGGCGTCACCGGGGAGCTGTTTTTT.

The chain is built from TRBV7-2 and TRBJ2-7, with 7 bases that match TRBD1. V trimming: 0 bases; J trimming: 4 bases; junction bases outside the gene matches: 3. Germline CDR1 reads SGHTA; CDR2 reads FQGNSA. The CDR3 is 14 residues long. In DNA form, the CDR3 reads TGTGCCAGCAGCTTAGCCGCGACAGGGTACGAGCAGTACTTC. It translates to CASSLAATGYEQYF.

This chain joins TRBV28 and TRBJ1-4; tentative D call: TRBD1 (5 bases). V was clipped by 7 bases and J by 1 base, with 16 bases between them. There are 16 residues in the CDR3. Germline CDR1 and CDR2: MDHEN and SYDVKM. In DNA, the CDR3 is TGTGCCAGCACCACACGATTTGACAGAACTAATGAAAAACTGTTTTTT. Translation gives CASTTRFDRTNEKLFF. The full variable domain, with the rest looked up from reference TRBV28 and TRBJ1-4, is DVKVTQSSRYLVKRTGEKVFLECVQDMDHENMFWYRQDPGLGLRLIYFSYDVKMKEKGDIPEGYSVSREKKERFSLILESASTNQTSMYLCASTTRFDRTNEKLFFGSGTQLSVL.